This TCR beta chain was sequenced in a study of T cell responses to AZD1222 COVID-19 vaccine. Study-level points and caveats: The study reported that nearly half of spike-specific TCRs target unmutated variant regions. Dominant at 160-218 and 743-854, vaccine-associated CD4 TCRs also spanned spike. Most donors were white British, females outnumbered males, and clonal diversity was possibly underestimated. Elevations in Spike-specific TCR breadth and depth followed administration of two AZD1222 doses.

The data were produced by immunoSEQ multiplex PCR, yet TCRdb's version contains in-frame clones alone and is incomplete. The table records about 150,000 clones, approximately 91% of them present only once. On this clone: Its specificity is unknown.

Between the trimmed V and J ends, which lost 6 bases and 3 bases, there was a span of 8 bases. Germline CDR1 and CDR2: SNHLY and FYNNEI. CDR3 length: 12 residues. This receptor was obtained from an adult who received the MenACWY meningococcal vaccine as a control. J is TRBJ1-2 and V is TRBV2, with D perhaps TRBD1 (5 bases). This sample comprised peripheral blood, obtained 28 days after the second dose of the MenACWY control vaccine. The CDR3 region is CASRETDYGYTF. The CDR3 DNA is TGTGCCAGCAGGGAGACAGACTATGGCTACACCTTC. The full variable domain, with the rest looked up from reference TRBV2 and TRBJ1-2, is EPEVTQTPSHQVTQMGQEVILRCVPISNHLYFYWYRQILGQKVEFLVSFYNNEISEKSEIFDDQFSVERPDGSNFTLKIRSTKLEDSAMYFCASRETDYGYTFGSGTRLTVV.